This passage covers 32 T cell receptor beta chains from one sample sequenced in a study of T cell changes during pregnancy in multiple sclerosis. Here immunoSEQ multiplex PCR was the method, and the copy in TCRdb shows in-frame clones only, minus some. The sample lists approximately 85,000 clones, about 94% occurring once. The sample here was peripheral blood, taken in the third trimester of pregnancy. The receptors were gathered from a female donor with multiple sclerosis, enrolled in a pregnancy study.

The chain employs TRBV9 and TRBJ2-1; 11 bases line up with TRBD2. J was trimmed by 4 bases and V by 3 bases; bases with no gene match: 9. Per the germline V gene, CDR1 is SGDLS and CDR2 is YYNGEE. The CDR3 consists of 17 residues. The CDR3 region has the DNA TGTGCCAGCAGCGGAAGAGGGGGACTAGCGGATTACAATGAGCAGTTCTTC. Translated, it gives CASSGRGGLADYNEQFF.

The rearrangement joins TRBV2 to TRBJ1-2; TRBD1 aligns across 7 bases. This CDR3 has 10 residues. V was clipped by 6 bases and J by 12 bases; unmatched bases: 4. Per germline, CDR1 SNHLY and CDR2 FYNNEI. The CDR3 DNA reads as TGTGCCAGCAGCGACAGGGTCCACACCTTC. Its protein product is CASSDRVHTF.

V gene TRBV6-5 combines with J gene TRBJ2-3; 9 bases align to TRBD1. CDR1 and CDR2 from the germline V gene are MNHEY and SVGAGI. The CDR3 has 14 amino acids. V shed 10 bases, J shed 4 bases, and the junction held 9 bases outside the gene matches. In nucleotides, the CDR3 is TGTGCCACCTACGTAACAGGGGGCGCAGATACGCAGTATTTT. Its translation: CATYVTGGADTQYF.

CDR3 DNA: TGTGCCTGGAGCGAGGGTAATTCACCCCTCCACTTT. As protein: CAWSEGNSPLHF. The chain has TRBV30 and TRBJ1-6; D not resolved. CDR1 and CDR2 from the germline V gene are GTSNPN and SVGIG (reference sequence). V was clipped by 3 bases and J by 6 bases, with 6 bases between them. The CDR3 extends over 12 amino acids. Together with reference TRBV30 and TRBJ1-6, the CDR3 gives the full variable domain: SQTIHQWPATLVQPVGSPLSLECTVEGTSNPNLYWYRQAAGRGLQLLFYSVGIGQISSEVPQNLSASRPQDRQFILSSKKLLLSDSGFYLCAWSEGNSPLHFGNGTRLTVT.

J is TRBJ2-5 and V is TRBV5-4, with TRBD1 identical over 7 bases. Germline loops: CDR1 SGHNT, CDR2 YYREEE (reference sequence). Trimming cost V 2 bases and J 5 bases; bases outside gene matches: 9. The CDR3 loop spans 15 amino acids. CDR3 in amino acids: CASSFTGVGVETQYF. The CDR3 DNA sequence: TGTGCCAGCAGCTTCACAGGGGTTGGGGTGGAGACCCAGTACTTC.

The chain recombines TRBV11-2 with TRBJ1-1, with D maybe TRBD1 (5 bases). V lost 7 bases and J lost 3, with 18 bases in between. Germline V gives CDR1 SGHAT, CDR2 FQNNGV. There are 15 residues in the CDR3. The DNA for the CDR3 is TGTGCCAGCATTCCTAGAGGCAGGGCGGACACTGAAGCTTTCTTT. The encoded protein is CASIPRGRADTEAFF. The entire variable domain, with the rest obtained from reference TRBV11-2 and TRBJ1-1, is as follows: EAGVAQSPRYKIIEKRQSVAFWCNPISGHATLYWYQQILGQGPKLLIQFQNNGVVDDSQLPKDRFSAERLKGVDSTLKIQPAKLEDSAVYLCASIPRGRADTEAFFGQGTRLTVV.

The chain carries TRBV27 and TRBJ1-2, with TRBD1 matching 8 bases. CDR3 length: 15 amino acids. Trimming cost V 4 bases and J 4 bases; bases outside gene matches: 8. CDR1 and CDR2 from the germline V gene are MNHEY and SMNVEV (reference sequence). The CDR3 nucleotides are TGTGCCAGCAGTTCAACCCACAGGGGGAGCTATGGCTACACCTTC. It translates to CASSSTHRGSYGYTF.

The V and J genes are TRBV21-1 and TRBJ1-5. TRBV21-1 is a documented pseudogene. The CDR3 is made up of 15 amino acids. CDR3 amino acids: CASSKPGSYNQPQHF. Here the CDR3 DNA reads TGTGCCAGCAGCAAACCGGGGAGTTATAATCAGCCCCAGCATTTT.

The V gene is TRBV13, the J gene TRBJ1-2; D unresolved. Trimming cost V 6 bases and J 4 bases, with 12 bases left between them. From germline, CDR1 is PRHDT and CDR2 FYEKMQ (reference sequence). The CDR3 runs to 13 residues. DNA for the CDR3: TGTGCCAGCAGACGAGGTGTTGGCTATGGCTACACCTTC. Its translation: CASRRGVGYGYTF.

This chain connects TRBV7-8 to TRBJ1-4; 8 nucleotides match TRBD1. The CDR3 is 17 amino acids. V gave up 5 bases and J gave up 2 bases; unmatched junction bases: 10. Germline CDR1 is SGHVS and CDR2 is FQNEAQ. CDR3 DNA: TGTGCCAGCAGCATCAGGGGGCGCGGGTCGACTAATGAAAAACTGTTTTTT. Translated, it gives CASSIRGRGSTNEKLFF.

This chain joins TRBV6-1 and TRBJ2-5; D gene ambiguous. Trimming took off 2 bases at V and 3 bases at J, with 7 bases between the two ends. The CDR3 extends over 13 amino acids. Germline loops: CDR1 MNHNS, CDR2 SASEGT. In nucleotides, the CDR3 is TGTGCCAGCAGTGAACTACAGAAAGAGACCCAGTACTTC. It encodes CASSELQKETQYF.

The CDR3 spells CASIRTGAISEAFF. CDR3 sequence (DNA): TGTGCCAGCATTCGGACAGGGGCGATTTCTGAAGCTTTCTTT. This chain uses TRBV27 with TRBJ1-1, with 9 bases that match TRBD1. V was pared by 7 bases and J by 6 bases, with 9 bases of the junction left unmatched. Germline V gene sequence: CDR1 MNHEY, CDR2 SMNVEV (reference sequence). The CDR3 spans 14 residues.

The chain joins TRBV27 to TRBJ1-1, with TRBD1 as a possible D gene (6 bases). Germline assignment: CDR1 MNHEY and CDR2 SMNVEV (reference sequence). With 5 bases removed from V and 4 bases from J, the gap between germline ends came to 11 bases. The CDR3 covers 13 residues. CDR3 sequence reads: CASSIQGFTEAFF. CDR3 DNA sequence: TGTGCCAGCAGTATACAGGGTTTCACTGAAGCTTTCTTT.

The chain couples TRBV19 to TRBJ2-7, with a possible D match to TRBD2 (6 bases). Germline CDR1 LNHDA, CDR2 SQIVND (reference sequence). This CDR3 is 16 amino acids long. The germline V and J ends were trimmed by 5 bases and 4 bases, with 21 bases remaining between them. This chain's CDR3 is CASSPAPAGLTYEQYF. The CDR3 region has the DNA TGTGCCAGTAGTCCCGCACCCGCGGGGCTGACGTACGAGCAGTACTTC.

This clone came up once. J is TRBJ2-7 and V is TRBV25-1; D gene unclear. V lost 8 bases, J lost 2 bases, and 7 bases lay in between. Germline assignment: CDR1 MGHDK and CDR2 SYGVNS. This CDR3 comprises 11 residues. DNA for the CDR3: TGTGCCAGCGGAGTGGCCTACGAGCAGTACTTC. As protein: CASGVAYEQYF.

The rearrangement links TRBV5-1 to TRBJ2-1; 7 bases match TRBD1. CDR1 and CDR2 from the germline V gene are SGHRS and YFSETQ. This CDR3 is built from 14 residues. V shed 0 bases and J 7 bases; nucleotides not matched to a gene: 4. The CDR3 DNA reads TGCGCCAGCAGCTTGGAGGGACAGAAAAATGAGCAGTTCTTC. Protein sequence: CASSLEGQKNEQFF. Complete variable domain (other parts from reference TRBV5-1 and TRBJ2-1): KAGVTQTPRYLIKTRGQQVTLSCSPISGHRSVSWYQQTPGQGLQFLFEYFSETQRNKGNFPGRFSGRQFSNSRSEMNVSTLELGDSALYLCASSLEGQKNEQFFGPGTRLTVL.

V gene TRBV7-8 combines with J gene TRBJ2-7; 13 nucleotides match TRBD2. J was trimmed by 7 bases and V by 5 bases; bases with no gene match: 14. The germline V gene has CDR1 SGHVS and CDR2 FQNEAQ. The CDR3 totals 17 residues. The CDR3 DNA reads as TGTGCCAGCAGCCCACGGCGACTAGCGGGGGGCAGGGGGGAGCAGTACTTC. Translation: CASSPRRLAGGRGEQYF. Full variable domain (outside the CDR3, taken from reference TRBV7-8 and TRBJ2-7): GAGVSQSPRYKVAKRGQDVALRCDPISGHVSLFWYQQALGQGPEFLTYFQNEAQLDKSGLPSDRFFAERPEGSVSTLKIQRTQQEDSAVYLCASSPRRLAGGRGEQYFGPGTRLTVT.

The chain combines TRBV25-1 with TRBJ1-5; 8 bases align to TRBD1. J lost 8 bases, V lost 4 bases, and 10 bases had no gene match. Germline CDR1 and CDR2: MGHDK and SYGVNS. The CDR3 covers 15 residues. The CDR3 bases are TGTGCCAGCAGTGGACGACAGGGGCGGGGAGAGCCCCAGCATTTT. It translates to CASSGRQGRGEPQHF.

The V call is TRBV10-3, the J call TRBJ2-5; 10 bases match TRBD2. J was trimmed by 2 bases and V by 10 bases; bases with no gene match: 4. Germline-derived CDR1 and CDR2 are ENHRY and SYGVKD. This CDR3 comprises 13 residues. CDR3 protein: CASRTSGQETQYF. The CDR3 nucleotides read TGTGCCAGCCGGACTAGCGGACAAGAGACCCAGTACTTC.

This clone has just a few counts. The V gene is TRBV6-5, the J gene TRBJ1-4, with 10 bases identical to TRBD1. Germline loops: CDR1 MNHEY, CDR2 SVGAGI. The CDR3 length is 14 residues. V lost 6 bases, J lost 8 bases, and 6 bases stayed unmatched. This chain's CDR3 is CASSWTGGREKLFF. CDR3 coding DNA: TGTGCCAGCAGCTGGACAGGGGGTCGGGAAAAACTGTTTTTT.

The V call is TRBV11-2, the J call TRBJ1-5; D uncertain. The CDR3 extends over 13 amino acids. V lost 5 bases to trimming and J lost 11 bases, with 16 bases between them. Germline V gene data show CDR1 as SGHAT and CDR2 as FQNNGV. In DNA, the CDR3 is TGTGCCAGCAGCCCAGCTGGCCCCGAGGCCCAGCATTTT. Amino acids: CASSPAGPEAQHF.

This sequence joins TRBV30 and TRBJ2-3; maybe TRBD2 (5 bases). V lost 1 base to trimming and J lost 6 bases, with 11 bases between them. Germline V lookup: CDR1 GTSNPN, CDR2 SVGIG (reference sequence). The CDR3 is 13 residues long. The CDR3 DNA sequence: TGTGCCTGGAGTGGCCGACTACGCGATACGCAGTATTTT. Its protein is CAWSGRLRDTQYF.

The CDR3 loop is CASTVGGQGGNQPQHF. The DNA for the CDR3 is TGTGCCAGTACCGTGGGGGGACAGGGGGGCAATCAGCCCCAGCATTTT. V usage is TRBV19 and J usage is TRBJ1-5; 11 bases are a match to TRBD1. Germline assignment: CDR1 LNHDA and CDR2 SQIVND (reference sequence). CDR3 length: 16 residues. The J segment lost 2 bases and the V segment lost 7 bases, leaving 7 bases of the junction unmatched.

The chain has TRBV5-1 and TRBJ2-7; a weak D match, TRBD1 (5 bases). This CDR3 has 14 residues. The germline V gene encodes CDR1 SGHRS and CDR2 YFSETQ. Trimming shortened V by 2 bases and J by 1 base, and 10 bases separated the two germline ends. CDR3 sequence reads: CASSLRGGSYEQYF. In nucleotides, the CDR3 is TGCGCCAGCAGCTTAAGGGGTGGGTCCTACGAGCAGTACTTC.

The rearrangement links TRBV6-1 to TRBJ2-2; maybe TRBD2 (7 bases). Trimming removed 6 bases from V and 2 bases from J, with 13 bases in between. The CDR3 totals 15 residues. CDR1 and CDR2 (germline): MNHNS, SASEGT. The CDR3 nucleotides read TGTGCCAGCAGCCGCGGGGGCTCTAACACCGGGGAGCTGTTTTTT. Its translation: CASSRGGSNTGELFF.

CDR3 region: CASSPGLAGDPYNEQFF. The CDR3, as DNA: TGTGCCAGCAGTCCAGGACTAGCGGGGGACCCCTACAATGAGCAGTTCTTC. The chain has TRBV28 and TRBJ2-1, with 13 bases matching TRBD2. Looked up from germline, CDR1 is MDHEN and CDR2 is SYDVKM. With V trimmed by 5 bases and J by 2 bases, 6 bases remained unmatched. This CDR3 spans 17 amino acids.

The rearrangement uses TRBV9 and TRBJ2-1; 9 bases line up with TRBD2. Looked up from germline, CDR1 is SGDLS and CDR2 is YYNGEE. The CDR3 loop spans 16 amino acids. The trim removed 0 bases at V and 7 bases at J, leaving 8 bases unmatched. CDR3 protein: CASSVDGGGAFNEQFF. Here the CDR3 DNA reads TGTGCCAGCAGCGTAGATGGCGGGGGGGCTTTTAATGAGCAGTTCTTC.

The chain uses TRBV6-1 and TRBJ1-1, with D uncertain. Trimming took off 6 bases at V and 4 bases at J, with 15 bases between the two ends. The CDR3 covers 14 residues. Per the germline V gene, CDR1 is MNHNS and CDR2 is SASEGT. CDR3 DNA: TGTGCCAGCAGGGCCCCGAGGCGTGCCACTGAAGCTTTCTTT. Its protein product is CASRAPRRATEAFF.

The genes are TRBV5-1 and TRBJ1-1; the match to TRBD1 covers 7 bases. Germline loops: CDR1 SGHRS, CDR2 YFSETQ. The V segment lost 4 bases and the J segment 2 bases; nucleotides outside the gene matches: 11. The length of the CDR3 is 16 residues. CDR3: CASSPLGTDKNTEAFF. CDR3 nucleotides: TGCGCCAGCAGCCCGCTTGGGACAGACAAAAACACTGAAGCTTTCTTT.

The V gene is TRBV10-3, the J gene TRBJ2-7; D possibly corresponds to TRBD1 (5 bases). V lost 8 bases to trimming and J lost 5 bases, with 13 bases between them. Germline CDR1 and CDR2: ENHRY and SYGVKD. The CDR3 is 12 residues long. The CDR3 protein is CAIGVGPNEQYF. The CDR3 DNA reads TGTGCCATCGGCGTGGGGCCCAACGAGCAGTACTTC.

This chain joins TRBV7-2 and TRBJ2-7, with 9 bases aligning to TRBD1. CDR1 is SGHTA and CDR2 is FQGNSA in the germline V gene. Losses at the gene ends were 5 bases for V and 2 bases for J; bases not matched to a gene: 7. CDR3 length: 15 amino acids. The CDR3 here is CASSATGGETYEQYF. CDR3 nucleotide sequence: TGTGCCAGCAGCGCTACAGGGGGCGAAACCTACGAGCAGTACTTC.

The CDR3 sequence: CASSRGTANTGELFF. As DNA, the CDR3 is TGTGCCAGCAGCCGGGGGACGGCGAACACCGGGGAGCTGTTTTTT. This sequence joins TRBV7-6 and TRBJ2-2; a possible D gene is TRBD2 (6 bases). The germline CDR1 and CDR2 sequences are SGHVS and FNYEAQ. CDR3 length equals 15 residues. Trimming cost V 5 bases and J 0 bases, with 10 bases left between them.